The 13 T cell receptor beta chains listed next were all sequenced from one sample in a study of cytomegalovirus exposure and HLA in healthy donors (dated 2017 in TCRdb). Receptor libraries were prepared by the immunoSEQ multiplex PCR assay. A mixture of 60 forward primers for TCR Vbeta segments and 13 reverse primers for TCR Jbeta segments was used in the multiplex PCR. The immuneACCESS repertoire file appears here via TCRdb, limited to in-frame rearrangements. These files lack a portion of the clones; in checked studies, under half of the deficit traces to unresolved V genes, and the cause of the others is not known. The sample contains about 81,000 clones, 70% to 85% of them found a single time. The top ten constitute roughly 3.2% of the sample. The sequencing input was PBMCs. These receptors were collected from a man over 45 in good health and CMV-seropositive.

The rearrangement links TRBV14 to TRBJ2-7, with TRBD2 as a possible D gene (5 bases). With 4 bases removed from V and 0 bases from J, the gap between germline ends came to 22 bases. This CDR3 region has 18 residues. From germline, CDR1 is SGHDN and CDR2 FVKESK. In nucleotides, the CDR3 is TGTGCCAGCAGCCCGTTGACCCGAGGGCCTTCGAGCTCCTACGAGCAGTACTTC. Encoded protein: CASSPLTRGPSSSYEQYF. The complete variable domain, with remaining parts taken from reference TRBV14 and TRBJ2-7, reads EAGVTQFPSHSVIEKGQTVTLRCDPISGHDNLYWYRRVMGKEIKFLLHFVKESKQDESGMPNNRFLAERTGGTYSTLKVQPAELEDSGVYFCASSPLTRGPSSSYEQYFGPGTRLTVT.

This sequence joins TRBV28 and TRBJ1-2, with D uncertain. Trimming cost V 3 bases and J 3 bases, with 5 bases left between them. Germline-derived CDR1 and CDR2 are MDHEN and SYDVKM. The CDR3 contains 12 residues. In DNA, the CDR3 is TGTGCCAGCAGTTTGGGAGACTATGGCTACACCTTC. Translated, it gives CASSLGDYGYTF.

This clone was observed a handful of times. J is TRBJ2-3 and V is TRBV7-8, with D maybe TRBD2 (5 bases). This CDR3 comprises 16 residues. V was pared by 5 bases and J by 4 bases, with 19 bases between. The germline CDR1 and CDR2 sequences are SGHVS and FQNEAQ. CDR3 loop: CASSPHGSESADTQYF. CDR3 sequence (DNA): TGTGCCAGCAGCCCTCACGGTAGCGAGTCCGCAGATACGCAGTATTTT. Using reference TRBV7-8 and TRBJ2-3 for the parts outside the CDR3, the full variable domain is GAGVSQSPRYKVAKRGQDVALRCDPISGHVSLFWYQQALGQGPEFLTYFQNEAQLDKSGLPSDRFFAERPEGSVSTLKIQRTQQEDSAVYLCASSPHGSESADTQYFGPGTRLTVL.

V gene TRBV7-9 combines with J gene TRBJ1-5; D perhaps matches TRBD1 (6 bases). The CDR3 runs to 17 residues. Germline-derived CDR1 and CDR2 are SEHNR and FQNEAQ (reference sequence). The V end was cut by 2 bases, the J end by 6 bases, with 20 bases between. In DNA form, the CDR3 reads TGTGCCAGCAGCTTAACCAGCTTCGGGGGGGGCCTTCAGCCCCAGCATTTT. Protein: CASSLTSFGGGLQPQHF.

CDR3 DNA: TGCGCCAGCAGGGCGCAATCTAGCGGTCCAGATACGCAGTATTTT. Amino acid sequence: CASRAQSSGPDTQYF. V usage is TRBV5-1 and J usage is TRBJ2-3; 7 bases line up with TRBD2. V lost 5 bases and J lost 4; bases outside the gene matches: 10. The CDR3 has 15 amino acids. Germline lookup yields CDR1 SGHRS and CDR2 YFSETQ.

J is TRBJ2-3 and V is TRBV7-8; 10 bases match TRBD2. Germline CDR1 and CDR2: SGHVS and FQNEAQ. The CDR3 has 16 residues. V shed 5 bases and J 4 bases; nucleotides not matched to a gene: 9. The CDR3 here is CASSQQLAGSSDTQYF. CDR3 nucleotides: TGTGCCAGCAGCCAACAACTAGCGGGAAGCTCAGATACGCAGTATTTT.

The chain uses TRBV19 and TRBJ1-2, with D possibly TRBD1 on 5 matching bases. This CDR3 is 14 amino acids long. Between the trimmed V and J ends, which lost 5 bases and 2 bases, there was a span of 12 bases. Germline V gives CDR1 LNHDA, CDR2 SQIVND (reference sequence). For the CDR3, the DNA is TGTGCCAGTAGTTGGCAGGGTGGAAACTATGGCTACACCTTC. Translation: CASSWQGGNYGYTF.

The CDR3 DNA reads as TGTGCCAGCAGGGGATTAGCGGGAGCCGCGGATACGCAGTATTTT. Amino acids: CASRGLAGAADTQYF. The chain has TRBV6-1 and TRBJ2-3, with 9 bases fitting TRBD2. The V gene end was trimmed by 6 bases and the J gene end by 6 bases; junction bases not matched to a gene: 10. The CDR3 totals 15 residues. Germline CDR1 reads MNHNS; CDR2 reads SASEGT.

This rearrangement joins TRBV14 to TRBJ2-5; D is possibly TRBD1 (5 bases). Trimming shortened V by 4 bases and J by 2 bases, and 8 bases separated the two germline ends. This CDR3 has 13 amino acids. Germline CDR1 SGHDN, CDR2 FVKESK. CDR3 in amino acids: CASSPGQQETQYF. The CDR3 nucleotides read TGTGCCAGCAGCCCTGGACAACAAGAGACCCAGTACTTC. The full variable domain, completed using reference TRBV14 and TRBJ2-5, is EAGVTQFPSHSVIEKGQTVTLRCDPISGHDNLYWYRRVMGKEIKFLLHFVKESKQDESGMPNNRFLAERTGGTYSTLKVQPAELEDSGVYFCASSPGQQETQYFGPGTRLLVL.

This sequence joins TRBV19 and TRBJ2-7; possibly TRBD2 for D (6 bases). Germline V CDR1 and CDR2: LNHDA, SQIVND (reference sequence). V was cut by 3 bases and J by 2 bases, with 8 bases left in between. This CDR3 has 13 residues. The CDR3 sequence: CASSITGAYEQYF. CDR3 DNA: TGTGCCAGTAGTATCACGGGAGCCTACGAGCAGTACTTC.

The chain recombines TRBV19 with TRBJ2-2; weak D call: TRBD2 (5 bases). V gave up 1 base and J gave up 4 bases, with 7 bases separating them. CDR3 length: 14 residues. Germline V gene data show CDR1 as LNHDA and CDR2 as SQIVND (reference sequence). The CDR3 DNA is TGTGCCAGTAGTATAGGAGGGAGCACCGGGGAGCTGTTTTTT. Translating it yields CASSIGGSTGELFF.

The V gene is TRBV7-2, the J gene TRBJ2-1; D is possibly TRBD2 (5 bases). The germline V gene has CDR1 SGHTA and CDR2 FQGNSA. Trimming cost V 0 bases and J 7 bases, with 10 bases left between them. The CDR3 has 14 amino acids. The CDR3 bases are TGTGCCAGCAGCTTAGCCTGGACTGGGAATGAGCAGTTCTTC. Translating it yields CASSLAWTGNEQFF. Full variable domain (outside the CDR3, taken from reference TRBV7-2 and TRBJ2-1): GAGVSQSPSNKVTEKGKDVELRCDPISGHTALYWYRQSLGQGLEFLIYFQGNSAPDKSGLPSDRFSAERTGGSVSTLTIQRTQQEDSAVYLCASSLAWTGNEQFFGPGTRLTVL.

The rearrangement links TRBV5-1 to TRBJ2-4, with 16 bases aligning to TRBD2. V lost 0 bases to trimming and J lost 5 bases; unmatched junction nucleotides: 5. Germline CDR1 reads SGHRS; CDR2 reads YFSETQ. The CDR3 sequence is 18 residues long. The CDR3 loop is CASSLVGLAGGVENIQYF. DNA for the CDR3: TGCGCCAGCAGCTTGGTGGGACTAGCGGGAGGGGTAGAAAACATTCAGTACTTC. Full variable domain (outside the CDR3, taken from reference TRBV5-1 and TRBJ2-4): KAGVTQTPRYLIKTRGQQVTLSCSPISGHRSVSWYQQTPGQGLQFLFEYFSETQRNKGNFPGRFSGRQFSNSRSEMNVSTLELGDSALYLCASSLVGLAGGVENIQYFGAGTRLSVL.